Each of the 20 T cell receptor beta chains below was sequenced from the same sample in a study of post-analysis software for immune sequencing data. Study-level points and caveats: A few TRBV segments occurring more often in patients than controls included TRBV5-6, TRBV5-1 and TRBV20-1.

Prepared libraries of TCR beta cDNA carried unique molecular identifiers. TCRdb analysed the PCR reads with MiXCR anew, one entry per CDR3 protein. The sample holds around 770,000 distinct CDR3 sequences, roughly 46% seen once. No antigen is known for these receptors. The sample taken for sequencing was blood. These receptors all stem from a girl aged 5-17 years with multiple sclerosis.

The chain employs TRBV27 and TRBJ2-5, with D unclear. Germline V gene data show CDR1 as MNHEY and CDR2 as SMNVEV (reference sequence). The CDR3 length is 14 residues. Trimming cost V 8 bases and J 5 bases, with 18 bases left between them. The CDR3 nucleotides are TGTGCCAGCGGGAACTCAGGAGTTCTGGAGACCCAGTACTTC. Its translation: CASGNSGVLETQYF.

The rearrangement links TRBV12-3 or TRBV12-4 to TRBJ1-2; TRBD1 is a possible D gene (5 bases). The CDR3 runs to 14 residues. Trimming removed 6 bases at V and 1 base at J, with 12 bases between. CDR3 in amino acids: CASRPWGDNYGYTF. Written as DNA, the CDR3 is TGTGCCAGCAGACCCTGGGGGGATAACTATGGCTACACCTTC.

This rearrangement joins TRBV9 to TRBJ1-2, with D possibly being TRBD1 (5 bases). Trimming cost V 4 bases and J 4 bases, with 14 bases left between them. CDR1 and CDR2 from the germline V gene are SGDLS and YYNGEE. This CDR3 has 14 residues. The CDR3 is CASSPRGRSYGYTF. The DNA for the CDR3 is TGTGCCAGCAGCCCGAGGGGTCGGAGCTATGGCTACACCTTC. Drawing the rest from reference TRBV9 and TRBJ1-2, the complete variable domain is DSGVTQTPKHLITATGQRVTLRCSPRSGDLSVYWYQQSLDQGLQFLIQYYNGEERAKGNILERFSAQQFPDLHSELNLSSLELGDSALYFCASSPRGRSYGYTFGSGTRLTVV.

The CDR3 nucleotides are TGTGCCAGCAGCTTAAACCCGGGGACCCAGTACTTC. It specifies CASSLNPGTQYF. The chain recombines TRBV7-2 with TRBJ2-5; D is unresolved. CDR1 and CDR2 (germline): SGHTA, FQGNSA. CDR3 size: 12 residues. Trimming pared 2 bases from V and 7 bases from J, leaving 8 bases between.

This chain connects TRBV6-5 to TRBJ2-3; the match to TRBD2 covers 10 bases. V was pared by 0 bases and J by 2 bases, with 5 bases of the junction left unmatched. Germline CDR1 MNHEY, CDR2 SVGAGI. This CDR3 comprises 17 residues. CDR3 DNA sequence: TGTGCCAGCAGTTACTCGCGACTAGCGGGTTACACAGATACGCAGTATTTT. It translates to CASSYSRLAGYTDTQYF.

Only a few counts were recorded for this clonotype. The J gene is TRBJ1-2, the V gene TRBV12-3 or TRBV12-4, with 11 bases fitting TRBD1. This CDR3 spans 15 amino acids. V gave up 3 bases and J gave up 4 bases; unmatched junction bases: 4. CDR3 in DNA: TGTGCCAGCAGTTTCGGGACAGGGGGTGGCTATGGCTACACCTTC. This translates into CASSFGTGGGYGYTF.

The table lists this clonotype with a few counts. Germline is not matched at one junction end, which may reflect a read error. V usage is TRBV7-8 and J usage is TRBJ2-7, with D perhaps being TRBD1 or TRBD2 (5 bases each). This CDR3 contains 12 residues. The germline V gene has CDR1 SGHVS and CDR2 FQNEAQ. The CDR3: CACSPGASGQYF. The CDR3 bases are TGTGCCTGCAGCCCTGGGGCCTCGGGACAGTACTTC. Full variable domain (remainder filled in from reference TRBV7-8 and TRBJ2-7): GAGVSQSPRYKVAKRGQDVALRCDPISGHVSLFWYQQALGQGPEFLTYFQNEAQLDKSGLPSDRFFAERPEGSVSTLKIQRTQQEDSAVYLCACSPGASGQYFGPGTRLTVT.

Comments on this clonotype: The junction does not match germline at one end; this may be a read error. CDR3 sequence reads: CASSVAGGRYGHTF. The CDR3 DNA sequence: TGTGCCAGCAGCGTCGCAGGGGGCCGGTATGGCCACACCTTC. V gene TRBV7-9 combines with J gene TRBJ1-2, with TRBD1 matching over 8 bases. The CDR3 has 14 residues. The germline V gene encodes CDR1 SEHNR and CDR2 FQNEAQ (reference sequence).

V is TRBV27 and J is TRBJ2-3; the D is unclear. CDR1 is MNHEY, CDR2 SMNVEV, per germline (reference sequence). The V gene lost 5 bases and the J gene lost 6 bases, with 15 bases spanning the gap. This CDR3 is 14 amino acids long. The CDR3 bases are TGTGCCAGCAGTCCCCCTCCAGGTCAGGATACGCAGTATTTT. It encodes CASSPPPGQDTQYF.

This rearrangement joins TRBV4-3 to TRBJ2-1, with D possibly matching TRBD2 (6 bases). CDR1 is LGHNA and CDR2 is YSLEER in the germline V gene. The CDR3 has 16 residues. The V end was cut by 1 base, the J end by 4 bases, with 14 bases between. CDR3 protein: CASSQGTGGDYNEQFF. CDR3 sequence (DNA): TGCGCCAGCAGCCAAGGGACTGGCGGGGATTACAATGAGCAGTTCTTC.

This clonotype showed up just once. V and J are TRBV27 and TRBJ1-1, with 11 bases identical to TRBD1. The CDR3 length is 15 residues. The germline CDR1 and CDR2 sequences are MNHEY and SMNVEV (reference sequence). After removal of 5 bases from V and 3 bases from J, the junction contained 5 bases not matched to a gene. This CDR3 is CASSGGTGGYTEAFF. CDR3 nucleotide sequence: TGTGCCAGCAGTGGGGGGACAGGGGGTTACACTGAAGCTTTCTTT.

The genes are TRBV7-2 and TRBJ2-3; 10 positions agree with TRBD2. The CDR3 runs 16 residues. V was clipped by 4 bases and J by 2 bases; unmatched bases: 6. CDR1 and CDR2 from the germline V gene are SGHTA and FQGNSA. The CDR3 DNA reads TGTGCCAGCAGCTCCATAGCGGGAGGCAACACAGATACGCAGTATTTT. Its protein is CASSSIAGGNTDTQYF.

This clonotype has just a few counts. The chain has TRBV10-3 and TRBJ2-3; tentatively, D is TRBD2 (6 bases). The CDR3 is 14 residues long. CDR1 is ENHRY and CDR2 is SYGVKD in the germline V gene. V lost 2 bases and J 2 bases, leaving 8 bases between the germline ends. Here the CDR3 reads CAISERENTDTQYF. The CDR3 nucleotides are TGTGCCATCAGTGAGCGGGAGAACACAGATACGCAGTATTTT.

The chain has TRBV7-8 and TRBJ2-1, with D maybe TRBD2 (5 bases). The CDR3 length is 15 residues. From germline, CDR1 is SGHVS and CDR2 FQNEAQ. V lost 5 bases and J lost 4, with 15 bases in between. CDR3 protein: CASSPPLGGYNEQFF. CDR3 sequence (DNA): TGTGCCAGCAGCCCCCCCCTAGGAGGTTACAATGAGCAGTTCTTC.

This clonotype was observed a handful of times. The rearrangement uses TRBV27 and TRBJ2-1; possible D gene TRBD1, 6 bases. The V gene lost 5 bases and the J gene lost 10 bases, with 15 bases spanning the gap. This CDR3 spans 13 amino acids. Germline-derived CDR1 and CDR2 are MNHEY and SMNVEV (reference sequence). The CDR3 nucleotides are TGTGCCAGCAGTCCAACACAGGGATACGAGCAGTTCTTC. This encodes CASSPTQGYEQFF.

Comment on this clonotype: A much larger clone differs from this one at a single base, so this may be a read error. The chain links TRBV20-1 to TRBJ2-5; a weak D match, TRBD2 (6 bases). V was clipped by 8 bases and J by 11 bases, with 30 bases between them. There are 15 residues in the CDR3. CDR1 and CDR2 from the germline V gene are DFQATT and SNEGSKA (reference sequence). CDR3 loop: CSTNSPASVGNEQYF. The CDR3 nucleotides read TGCAGTACCAATTCCCCCGCTAGCGTTGGTAATGAGCAGTACTTC.

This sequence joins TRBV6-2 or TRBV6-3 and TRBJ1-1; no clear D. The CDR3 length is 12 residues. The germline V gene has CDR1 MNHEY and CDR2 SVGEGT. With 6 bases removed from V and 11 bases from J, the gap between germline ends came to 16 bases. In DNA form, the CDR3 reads TGTGCCAGCAGCCGCACACTGGAATCGGCTTTCTTT. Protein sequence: CASSRTLESAFF.

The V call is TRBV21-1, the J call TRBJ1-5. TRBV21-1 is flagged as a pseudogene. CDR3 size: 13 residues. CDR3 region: CASKDLSNQPQHF. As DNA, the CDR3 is TGTGCCAGCAAGGATCTAAGCAATCAGCCCCAGCATTTT.

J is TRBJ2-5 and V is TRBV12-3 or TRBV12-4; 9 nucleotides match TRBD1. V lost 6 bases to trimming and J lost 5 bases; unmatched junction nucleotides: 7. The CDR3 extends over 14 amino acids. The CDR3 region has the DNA TGTGCCAGCAGGCCAACAGGGGGCGTGGAGACCCAGTACTTC. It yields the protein CASRPTGGVETQYF.

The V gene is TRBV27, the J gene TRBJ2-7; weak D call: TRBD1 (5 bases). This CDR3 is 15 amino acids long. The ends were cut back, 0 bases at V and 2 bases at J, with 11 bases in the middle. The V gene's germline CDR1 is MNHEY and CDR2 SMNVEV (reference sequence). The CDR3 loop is CASSLSGRAAYEQYF. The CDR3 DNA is TGTGCCAGCAGTTTATCGGGCAGGGCGGCCTACGAGCAGTACTTC.